This TCR beta chain was obtained from a study of graft-versus-host responses after intestinal transplantation. The repertoire was sequenced with immunoSEQ multiplex PCR; TCRdb's copy has only in-frame clones and lacks some. Of about 45,000 clones in the sample, around 90% were seen once. General study results and limits: Recipient marrow harbored GvH clones, some of which surfaced first in ileum or blood.

About this clone itself: Antigen: not known.

The CDR3 has 14 residues. Germline-derived CDR1 and CDR2 are SGHRS and YFSETQ. The V and J ends lost 2 bases and 0 bases respectively, with 9 bases between them. The starting material was PBMCs, obtained 524 days after transplant. This receptor was taken from a human patient who received an intestinal transplant, so some T cells may come from the graft donor. The chain joins TRBV5-1 to TRBJ2-7, with a tentative D call TRBD2 (5 bases). This CDR3 reads CASSFAGFSYEQYF. In DNA, the CDR3 is TGCGCCAGCAGCTTTGCGGGTTTCTCCTACGAGCAGTACTTC.